What follows are 30 T cell receptor beta chains derived from one specimen sequenced in a study of cytotoxic CD8 clonotypes in ibrutinib-treated CLL. The assay was immunoSEQ multiplex PCR, and TCRdb's table has in-frame clones only and misses some. The profile covers 150,000 or so clones, with 60% to 85% appearing a single time and approximately 28% taken by the ten largest. Sequences were derived from PBMCs, sampled after 12 months of ibrutinib treatment. These receptors were taken from a human donor with chronic lymphocytic leukemia.

CDR3 sequence reads: CASKGTDTQYF. CDR3 bases: TGTGCCTCCAAGGGCACAGATACGCAGTATTTT. The rearrangement uses TRBV2 and TRBJ2-3; no clear D gene. Trimming shortened V by 11 bases and J by 1 base, and 7 bases separated the two germline ends. This CDR3 comprises 11 residues. Germline CDR1 is SNHLY and CDR2 is FYNNEI.

J is TRBJ2-7 and V is TRBV5-1; D is unclear. V lost 1 base to trimming and J lost 4 bases, with 9 bases between them. The CDR3 is 13 residues long. Per the germline V gene, CDR1 is SGHRS and CDR2 is YFSETQ. Here the CDR3 reads CASSLPQSYEQYF. In DNA, the CDR3 is TGCGCCAGCAGCTTGCCACAGTCTTACGAGCAGTACTTC. The complete variable domain, with remaining parts taken from reference TRBV5-1 and TRBJ2-7, reads KAGVTQTPRYLIKTRGQQVTLSCSPISGHRSVSWYQQTPGQGLQFLFEYFSETQRNKGNFPGRFSGRQFSNSRSEMNVSTLELGDSALYLCASSLPQSYEQYFGPGTRLTVT.

This chain joins TRBV10-3 and TRBJ2-7; possible D gene TRBD1, 6 bases. There are 15 residues in the CDR3. Germline V gene data show CDR1 as ENHRY and CDR2 as SYGVKD. Trimming left V 9 bases short and J 0 bases short, with 18 bases between. CDR3 DNA: TGTGCCATGGCGGCCGGACAGAGCGCCTCCTACGAGCAGTACTTC. This sequence encodes CAMAAGQSASYEQYF.

This clone was picked up a small number of times. The gene calls are TRBV21-1 and TRBJ2-7; the D call TRBD1 from the table was never checked on the DNA. TRBV21-1 is a pseudogene. The CDR3 is made up of 13 amino acids. CDR3 amino acids: CASSWDRTNEQYF. For the CDR3, the DNA is TGTGCCAGCAGCTGGGACAGGACCAACGAGCAGTACTTC.

The gene calls are TRBV5-8 and TRBJ1-1; no firm D call. Trimming took 4 bases from V and 6 from J, leaving 7 bases between them. Germline CDR1 is SGHTS and CDR2 is YDEGEE. This CDR3 spans 11 amino acids. CDR3 loop: CASSALAEAFF. The CDR3 DNA follows: TGTGCCAGCAGCGCCTTGGCTGAAGCTTTCTTT.

This clone was counted a few times. The chain is built from TRBV6-5 and TRBJ2-7, with unresolved D. Trimming took 5 bases from V and 1 from J, leaving 12 bases between them. The CDR3 sequence is 14 residues long. The germline CDR1 and CDR2 sequences are MNHEY and SVGAGI. CDR3 nucleotides: TGTGCCAGCAGTCTAGGACGGGTTTCCTACGAGCAGTACTTC. Translated: CASSLGRVSYEQYF.

The genes are TRBV11-2 and TRBJ2-4; D remains ambiguous. This CDR3 is 12 amino acids long. With 8 bases removed from V and 2 bases from J, the gap between germline ends came to 7 bases. CDR1 is SGHAT and CDR2 is FQNNGV in the germline V gene. CDR3 amino acids: CASCGPKNIQYF. CDR3 DNA: TGTGCCAGCTGTGGTCCCAAAAACATTCAGTACTTC.

The CDR3 DNA sequence: TGTGCCAGCAGGAGCGCGGGGGCCGACGAAAAACTGTTTTTT. Its translation is CASRSAGADEKLFF. The chain is built from TRBV6-5 and TRBJ1-4, with a possible D match to TRBD1 (6 bases). Germline values: CDR1 MNHEY, CDR2 SVGAGI. This CDR3 contains 14 residues. The V end lost 6 bases, the J end lost 8 bases, and 16 bases lay between the germline ends.

This clone was found a few times. The rearrangement uses TRBV15 and TRBJ1-2; 9 bases agree with TRBD1. This CDR3 contains 15 residues. Germline V gene sequence: CDR1 LNHNV, CDR2 YYDKDF (reference sequence). The V and J ends lost 3 bases and 5 bases, in that order; junction bases with no gene match: 7. The CDR3 coding sequence is TGTGCCACCAGCAGCTGGGACAGGGAGGGATATGGCTACACCTTC. Its translation is CATSSWDREGYGYTF.

The V call is TRBV30, the J call TRBJ2-7; the match to TRBD2 covers 12 bases. CDR1 is GTSNPN, CDR2 SVGIG, per germline (reference sequence). The CDR3 extends over 15 amino acids. Germline trimming cut 2 bases from V and 2 bases from J; bases unmatched to any gene: 4. CDR3 bases: TGTGCCTGGAGTAGGACTAGCGGGAAAACCTACGAGCAGTACTTC. This sequence encodes CAWSRTSGKTYEQYF.

The chain uses TRBV7-2 and TRBJ2-2; D is ambiguous. This CDR3 has 15 residues. The germline V gene encodes CDR1 SGHTA and CDR2 FQGNSA. The V end was cut by 5 bases, the J end by 6 bases, with 16 bases between. The CDR3 DNA reads as TGTGCCAGCAGCGCACGTTCCCGGTCGTCCGGGGAGCTGTTTTTT. This sequence encodes CASSARSRSSGELFF. Drawing the rest from reference TRBV7-2 and TRBJ2-2, the complete variable domain is GAGVSQSPSNKVTEKGKDVELRCDPISGHTALYWYRQSLGQGLEFLIYFQGNSAPDKSGLPSDRFSAERTGGSVSTLTIQRTQQEDSAVYLCASSARSRSSGELFFGEGSRLTVL.

This chain joins TRBV30 and TRBJ2-5; D not resolved. The CDR3 consists of 13 residues. Germline V gene lookup returns CDR1 GTSNPN and CDR2 SVGIG (reference sequence). Trimming took 4 bases from V and 1 from J, leaving 10 bases between them. The CDR3 DNA is TGTGCCTGGAACCGGGCGGTCCAAGAGACCCAGTACTTC. Encoded protein: CAWNRAVQETQYF.

The chain is built from TRBV4-1 and TRBJ2-1, with D perhaps TRBD1 or TRBD2 (6 bases each). Germline CDR1 reads MGHRA; CDR2 reads YSYEKL. This CDR3 spans 16 amino acids. V gave up 1 base and J gave up 5 bases, with 15 bases separating them. CDR3 nucleotides: TGCGCCAGCAGCCAAGCACGAGGGGGGTCCAACAATGAGCAGTTCTTC. Protein product: CASSQARGGSNNEQFF.

DNA for the CDR3: TGTGCTAGTGGTTTGACCACGGGTAGTCGCAGCCTGTGGACGCAGTATTTT. Translated, it gives CASGLTTGSRSLWTQYF. The chain recombines TRBV12-5 with TRBJ2-3; D gene ambiguous. Germline lookup yields CDR1 LGHNT and CDR2 FRNRAP. Between the trimmed V and J ends, which lost 2 bases and 9 bases, there was a span of 24 bases. This CDR3 contains 17 residues.

The J gene is TRBJ1-4, the V gene TRBV11-2; D gene uncertain. V lost 0 bases and J lost 8, with 4 bases in between. The germline V gene has CDR1 SGHAT and CDR2 FQNNGV. This CDR3 has 12 amino acids. In nucleotides, the CDR3 is TGTGCCAGCAGCTTAGATGGGGAAAAACTGTTTTTT. This codes for CASSLDGEKLFF. Supplemented by reference TRBV11-2 and TRBJ1-4, the full variable domain reads EAGVAQSPRYKIIEKRQSVAFWCNPISGHATLYWYQQILGQGPKLLIQFQNNGVVDDSQLPKDRFSAERLKGVDSTLKIQPAKLEDSAVYLCASSLDGEKLFFGSGTQLSVL.

V usage is TRBV5-5 and J usage is TRBJ2-7; unclear D gene. Germline CDR1 and CDR2: SGHKS and YYEKEE (reference sequence). The CDR3 spans 15 residues. V was pared by 0 bases and J by 2 bases, with 12 bases between. CDR3 in amino acids: CASSLVGSTTYEQYF. CDR3 nucleotide sequence: TGTGCCAGCAGCTTGGTAGGAAGTACGACCTACGAGCAGTACTTC.

The CDR3 nucleotides read TGTGCCAGCAGCTTATCTAGCGGACTAACCGGGGAGCTGTTTTTT. Translating gives CASSLSSGLTGELFF. This chain links TRBV7-3 with TRBJ2-2, with 7 bases that match TRBD2. Germline V gene data show CDR1 as SGHTA and CDR2 as FQGTGA. This CDR3 comprises 15 residues. The ends lost 2 bases at V and 5 bases at J; junction bases unmatched: 5.

This clone came up a few times. The J gene is TRBJ1-1, the V gene TRBV29-1, with no clear D. CDR1 is SQVTM, CDR2 ANQGSEA, per germline. V gave up 1 base and J gave up 3 bases, with 9 bases separating them. This CDR3 region has 13 residues. The CDR3 sequence is CSVEGQLDTEAFF. The CDR3 region has the DNA TGCAGCGTTGAAGGACAACTAGACACTGAAGCTTTCTTT.

The chain is built from TRBV18 and TRBJ1-2; 7 positions agree with TRBD1. The CDR3 sequence is 14 residues long. Per the germline V gene, CDR1 is KGHSH and CDR2 is LQKENI. V was clipped by 7 bases and J by 6 bases; unmatched bases: 11. The chain's CDR3 is CASFSGSQGDGYTF. In DNA, the CDR3 is TGTGCCAGCTTTAGTGGTTCCCAGGGGGATGGCTACACCTTC.

This chain joins TRBV25-1 and TRBJ2-2; weak D call: TRBD1 (5 bases). The V and J ends lost 4 bases and 4 bases respectively, with 13 bases between them. The CDR3 covers 15 residues. Germline V CDR1 and CDR2: MGHDK, SYGVNS. This CDR3 is CASSALGASTGELFF. The CDR3 coding sequence is TGTGCCAGCAGTGCTTTAGGGGCCAGCACCGGGGAGCTGTTTTTT. The complete variable domain, with remaining parts taken from reference TRBV25-1 and TRBJ2-2, reads EADIYQTPRYLVIGTGKKITLECSQTMGHDKMYWYQQDPGMELHLIHYSYGVNSTEKGDLSSESTVSRIRTEHFPLTLESARPSHTSQYLCASSALGASTGELFFGEGSRLTVL.

The genes are TRBV6-5 and TRBJ1-4; 8 nucleotides agree with TRBD1. CDR1 is MNHEY, CDR2 SVGAGI, per germline. V gave up 0 bases and J gave up 8 bases; unmatched junction bases: 5. CDR3 length: 15 amino acids. The DNA for the CDR3 is TGTGCCAGCAGTTACTCGGCAGGGGGCGGGGAAAAACTGTTTTTT. This encodes CASSYSAGGGEKLFF.

V and J are TRBV4-2 and TRBJ1-1, with 7 bases fitting TRBD1. Per the germline V gene, CDR1 is LGHNA and CDR2 is YNFKEQ. The CDR3 consists of 14 residues. Germline trimming cut 4 bases from V and 1 base from J; bases unmatched to any gene: 3. This CDR3 is CASSPGQKNTEAFF. CDR3 in DNA: TGTGCCAGCAGCCCGGGACAGAAGAACACTGAAGCTTTCTTT.

The gene calls are TRBV7-2 and TRBJ1-2; 7 bases match TRBD1. The CDR3 has 12 amino acids. V shed 6 bases and J 4 bases; nucleotides not matched to a gene: 2. CDR1 is SGHTA and CDR2 is FQGNSA in the germline V gene. The CDR3 region has the DNA TGTGCCAGCAGGAGGGACAGCTATGGCTACACCTTC. Translated, it gives CASRRDSYGYTF.

The chain employs TRBV14 and TRBJ1-1; D is unclear. CDR3 size: 13 residues. The V and J ends lost 0 bases and 4 bases respectively, with 6 bases between them. CDR1 and CDR2 from the germline V gene are SGHDN and FVKESK. In nucleotides, the CDR3 is TGTGCCAGCAGCCAAGATTCGATCACTGAAGCTTTCTTT. Translating it yields CASSQDSITEAFF.

The chain joins TRBV27 to TRBJ2-1; D is perhaps TRBD1 (5 bases). Germline CDR1 and CDR2: MNHEY and SMNVEV (reference sequence). This CDR3 comprises 17 residues. Trimming took 6 bases from V and 0 from J, leaving 18 bases between them. In DNA, the CDR3 is TGTGCCAGCAGAGGGGTTGGTGGGCCGAGCTCCTACAATGAGCAGTTCTTC. It yields the protein CASRGVGGPSSYNEQFF.

This sequence joins TRBV18 and TRBJ2-3; 8 nucleotides line up with TRBD1. The CDR3 runs to 14 residues. From germline, CDR1 is KGHSH and CDR2 LQKENI. V shed 8 bases and J 1 base; nucleotides not matched to a gene: 5. The CDR3 DNA reads as TGTGCCAGCCAGACAGGGGTCGGCACAGATACGCAGTATTTT. Translation: CASQTGVGTDTQYF.

The V call is TRBV5-6, the J call TRBJ2-4; TRBD1 is a possible D gene (5 bases). Trimming took off 4 bases at V and 8 bases at J, with 16 bases between the two ends. The CDR3 has 14 amino acids. Germline V gene lookup returns CDR1 SGHDT and CDR2 YYEEEE. The CDR3 bases are TGTGCCAGCAGCGCGACAGCTAAGGTAGACATTCAGTACTTC. Amino acids: CASSATAKVDIQYF.

This chain links TRBV5-1 with TRBJ2-6, with D uncertain. CDR3 size: 17 residues. V shed 0 bases and J shed 0 bases, with 10 bases lying between them. CDR1 is SGHRS, CDR2 YFSETQ, per germline. CDR3 amino acids: CASSLASVDSGANVLTF. DNA of the CDR3: TGCGCCAGCAGCTTGGCATCAGTCGACTCTGGGGCCAACGTCCTGACTTTC. Together with reference TRBV5-1 and TRBJ2-6, the CDR3 gives the full variable domain: KAGVTQTPRYLIKTRGQQVTLSCSPISGHRSVSWYQQTPGQGLQFLFEYFSETQRNKGNFPGRFSGRQFSNSRSEMNVSTLELGDSALYLCASSLASVDSGANVLTFGAGSRLTVL.

V usage is TRBV5-1 and J usage is TRBJ1-2, with a possible D match to TRBD1 (6 bases). The germline V gene has CDR1 SGHRS and CDR2 YFSETQ. This CDR3 region has 15 residues. V was clipped by 2 bases and J by 3 bases, with 14 bases between them. This chain's CDR3 is CASSFRGQQDYGYTF. Written as DNA, the CDR3 is TGCGCCAGCAGCTTCCGGGGGCAGCAAGACTATGGCTACACCTTC.

This sequence joins TRBV4-3 and TRBJ2-3; the match to TRBD2 covers 9 bases. The CDR3 extends over 16 amino acids. CDR1 is LGHNA, CDR2 YSLEER, per germline. The V segment lost 1 base and the J segment 2 bases; nucleotides outside the gene matches: 4. The CDR3 region is CASSQGVAGDTDTQYF. The CDR3 DNA reads as TGCGCCAGCAGCCAAGGGGTAGCGGGAGACACAGATACGCAGTATTTT.